A single sample is the source of the 13 T cell receptor beta chains below, sequenced in a study of EBV T-cell therapy then PD-1 blockade in nasopharyngeal carcinoma. Sequenced by immunoSEQ multiplex PCR; TCRdb stores in-frame clones only, minus some. The sample has roughly 19,000 clones; less than 90% are singletons. Treatment specified: AdE1-LMPpoly-expanded autologous EBV-specific T-cell therapy followed by anti-PD-1 nivolumab. Antigen specificity for these receptors is unknown. The sequencing here drew on CD8+ T cells from blood, taken at day 33 from a patient whose treatment included autologous EBV-specific T cells and nivolumab. Receptors originate from a man aged 40-49 years with nasopharyngeal carcinoma.

This clone has only one observation. This sequence joins TRBV6-1 and TRBJ2-7; 10 bases match TRBD1. The CDR3 is made up of 15 amino acids. From germline, CDR1 is MNHNS and CDR2 SASEGT. V trimming: 1 base; J trimming: 0 bases; junction bases outside the gene matches: 0. As DNA, the CDR3 is TGTGCCAGCAGTGAAGGGACAGGGGGCTCCTACGAGCAGTACTTC. It encodes CASSEGTGGSYEQYF.

Notes on this clone: Other DNA sequences from this sample encode an identical CDR3 as well. The chain recombines TRBV7-2 with TRBJ1-1; unclear D gene. The ends were cut back, 3 bases at V and 5 bases at J, with 10 bases in the middle. The CDR3 consists of 13 residues. Germline CDR1 SGHTA, CDR2 FQGNSA. The CDR3 sequence is CASSLWGNTEAFF. CDR3 coding DNA: TGTGCCAGCAGCTTGTGGGGAAATACTGAAGCTTTCTTT.

This clone was seen a single time. This chain uses TRBV7-2 with TRBJ2-1; 8 bases are shared with TRBD1. Germline trimming cut 4 bases from V and 1 base from J; bases unmatched to any gene: 3. CDR3 length: 15 residues. The V gene's germline CDR1 is SGHTA and CDR2 FQGNSA. CDR3 protein: CASSSRTGSYNEQFF. In nucleotides, the CDR3 is TGTGCCAGCAGCTCCAGGACAGGGTCCTACAATGAGCAGTTCTTC.

The CDR3 loop reads CASSIGGGAEGYTF. CDR3 in DNA: TGTGCCAGTAGTATAGGGGGGGGCGCAGAAGGCTACACCTTC. The J gene is TRBJ1-2, the V gene TRBV19, with D maybe TRBD1 (6 bases). Trimming stripped 1 base from V and 8 bases from J, with 14 bases between. The germline gives CDR1 LNHDA, CDR2 SQIVND (reference sequence). There are 14 residues in the CDR3.

This clone was seen only a few times. J is TRBJ1-2 and V is TRBV4-1; 7 bases fit TRBD1. The CDR3 covers 15 residues. With 1 base clipped from V and 4 bases from J, the junction kept 6 bases outside the gene matches. Per germline, CDR1 MGHRA and CDR2 YSYEKL. The CDR3 coding sequence is TGCGCCAGCAGCCAAGCAGCGACAGGGTCCTATGGCTACACCTTC. Amino acid sequence: CASSQAATGSYGYTF.

This clone appeared a single time. V and J are TRBV25-1 and TRBJ1-1; D possibly corresponds to TRBD1 (5 bases). The CDR3 has 12 amino acids. Germline CDR1 and CDR2: MGHDK and SYGVNS. Trimming left V 6 bases short and J 8 bases short, with 13 bases between. The chain's CDR3 is CASSRGALEAFF. The CDR3 coding sequence is TGTGCCAGCAGCCGAGGGGCACTGGAAGCTTTCTTT.

This chain joins TRBV5-6 and TRBJ2-7, with 8 bases matching TRBD1. The CDR3 is 14 amino acids. V shed 0 bases, J shed 9 bases, and the junction held 8 bases outside the gene matches. Per the germline V gene, CDR1 is SGHDT and CDR2 is YYEEEE. The CDR3 region is CASSLGTGTLGQYF. The CDR3 DNA is TGTGCCAGCAGCTTGGGGACAGGGACACTAGGGCAGTACTTC.

The rearrangement joins TRBV2 to TRBJ1-5; TRBD1 agrees at 10 bases. The CDR3 runs to 19 residues. Germline V gives CDR1 SNHLY, CDR2 FYNNEI. V was clipped by 6 bases and J by 3 bases; unmatched bases: 17. CDR3 amino acids: CASSLAPDRGIGVNQPQHF. CDR3 bases: TGTGCCAGCAGCTTAGCGCCGGACAGGGGGATTGGGGTCAATCAGCCCCAGCATTTT.

This chain connects TRBV7-8 to TRBJ2-7; no clear D gene. Per germline, CDR1 SGHVS and CDR2 FQNEAQ. CDR3 length equals 12 residues. V gave up 5 bases and J gave up 2 bases, with 7 bases separating them. CDR3 residues: CASSRAAYEQYF. The CDR3 DNA follows: TGTGCCAGCAGCCGGGCCGCCTACGAGCAGTACTTC.

The gene calls are TRBV6-2 or TRBV6-3 and TRBJ2-7; D may match TRBD1 or TRBD2 (6 bases each). Germline CDR1 is MNHEY and CDR2 is SVGEGT. Trimming shortened V by 5 bases and J by 3 bases, and 17 bases separated the two germline ends. The CDR3 contains 15 residues. The CDR3 DNA follows: TGTGCCAGCAGTAATACGGGGGCAGGGTACTACGAGCAGTACTTC. This gives the protein CASSNTGAGYYEQYF.

The chain uses TRBV9 and TRBJ2-1; 8 bases agree with TRBD2. The germline V gene encodes CDR1 SGDLS and CDR2 YYNGEE. The CDR3 has 15 amino acids. The ends lost 0 bases at V and 7 bases at J; junction bases unmatched: 6. Here the CDR3 DNA reads TGTGCCAGCAGCGTAGACGGACTAGCTCGGAATGAGCAGTTCTTC. This gives the protein CASSVDGLARNEQFF.

V gene TRBV12-3 or TRBV12-4 combines with J gene TRBJ2-2; D remains unclear. CDR3 length equals 13 residues. Trimming removed 5 bases from V and 1 base from J, with 5 bases in between. CDR3: CASSPQNTGELFF. CDR3 DNA: TGTGCCAGCAGTCCACAGAACACCGGGGAGCTGTTTTTT.

This chain joins TRBV2 and TRBJ1-4; TRBD1 is a possible D gene (5 bases). Germline CDR1 and CDR2: SNHLY and FYNNEI. V was pared by 1 base and J by 7 bases, with 13 bases between. The CDR3 is 15 amino acids. The CDR3, as DNA: TGTGCCAGCAGTGAAGGGGACGCCGCAGGTGAAAAACTGTTTTTT. This gives the protein CASSEGDAAGEKLFF. Variable domain in full (rest from reference TRBV2 and TRBJ1-4): EPEVTQTPSHQVTQMGQEVILRCVPISNHLYFYWYRQILGQKVEFLVSFYNNEISEKSEIFDDQFSVERPDGSNFTLKIRSTKLEDSAMYFCASSEGDAAGEKLFFGSGTQLSVL.